Following are 23 T cell receptor beta chains from one sample sequenced in a study of blood T cell repertoires in COVID-19. Generated by immunoSEQ multiplex PCR, the TCRdb table keeps only in-frame clones and is missing some. The profile shows a few hundred thousand clones, approximately 80% of them singletons. The sequencing input was PBMCs or T cells enriched from blood (not recorded which). The receptors originated from a man between 40 and 49 years old who had recovered from COVID-19.

This chain uses TRBV5-5 with TRBJ1-1; D is ambiguous. Trimming cost V 1 base and J 0 bases, with 16 bases left between them. The CDR3 length is 17 residues. The germline CDR1 and CDR2 sequences are SGHKS and YYEKEE (reference sequence). The CDR3 DNA follows: TGTGCCAGCAGCTTGCGGGTAGGTTCCACCCTGAACACTGAAGCTTTCTTT. It yields the protein CASSLRVGSTLNTEAFF.

This chain joins TRBV11-2 and TRBJ2-7; possible D gene TRBD1, 6 bases. The CDR3 covers 17 residues. Germline V gives CDR1 SGHAT, CDR2 FQNNGV. V was shortened by 0 bases and J by 3 bases, with 18 bases between the two germline ends. CDR3 residues: CASSLDQGAGAGYEQYF. The CDR3 DNA is TGTGCCAGCAGCTTAGACCAAGGGGCAGGGGCTGGCTACGAGCAGTACTTC.

Ten or more counts support this clone. Other DNA sequences in the same sample also yield this CDR3. V usage is TRBV7-9 and J usage is TRBJ2-7; TRBD2 aligns across 11 bases. The V segment lost 5 bases and the J segment 5 bases; nucleotides outside the gene matches: 8. This CDR3 is 15 amino acids long. Germline values: CDR1 SEHNR, CDR2 FQNEAQ (reference sequence). This CDR3 is CASSSRLAGRHEQYF. DNA for the CDR3: TGTGCCAGCAGCAGCCGACTAGCGGGACGGCACGAGCAGTACTTC.

This chain joins TRBV7-3 and TRBJ2-3; no reliable D call. This CDR3 is built from 15 residues. With 1 base removed from V and 4 bases from J, the gap between germline ends came to 12 bases. Germline CDR1 SGHTA, CDR2 FQGTGA. The CDR3 here is CASSLNGLAADTQYF. CDR3 DNA sequence: TGTGCCAGCAGCTTAAATGGGTTAGCTGCAGATACGCAGTATTTT.

The count of this clone is one. The rearrangement uses TRBV19 and TRBJ2-1, with D perhaps TRBD1 (5 bases). The CDR3 runs 15 residues. CDR1 is LNHDA, CDR2 SQIVND, per germline (reference sequence). With 3 bases removed from V and 2 bases from J, the gap between germline ends came to 11 bases. DNA for the CDR3: TGTGCCAGTAGTATCTCATCGGACACCTACAATGAGCAGTTCTTC. Residues: CASSISSDTYNEQFF. The variable domain in full, with the rest retrieved from reference TRBV19 and TRBJ2-1, is DGGITQSPKYLFRKEGQNVTLSCEQNLNHDAMYWYRQDPGQGLRLIYYSQIVNDFQKGDIAEGYSVSREKKESFPLTVTSAQKNPTAFYLCASSISSDTYNEQFFGPGTRLTVL.

The chain has TRBV27 and TRBJ2-3; D may be TRBD2 (6 bases). The V gene's germline CDR1 is MNHEY and CDR2 SMNVEV (reference sequence). V was trimmed by 3 bases and J by 0 bases, leaving 13 bases between them. CDR3 length equals 16 residues. The CDR3 protein is CASSFRGGASTDTQYF. CDR3 in DNA: TGTGCCAGCAGTTTTAGGGGAGGCGCCAGCACAGATACGCAGTATTTT.

The chain couples TRBV3-1 (or the pseudogene TRBV3-2) to TRBJ2-3, with 10 bases aligning to TRBD2. CDR3 size: 16 residues. Per germline, CDR1 LGHDT and CDR2 YNNKEL (reference sequence). V lost 4 bases, J lost 8 bases, and 12 bases stayed unmatched. The CDR3 is CASSPTSGAPSGTQYF. Written as DNA, the CDR3 is TGTGCCAGCAGCCCAACTAGCGGGGCCCCCAGTGGTACGCAGTATTTT.

The chain combines TRBV6-1 with TRBJ2-4, with D possibly TRBD1 on 5 matching bases. Germline V gene data show CDR1 as MNHNS and CDR2 as SASEGT. Trimming stripped 2 bases from V and 13 bases from J, with 9 bases between. This CDR3 region has 11 residues. This CDR3 reads CASSESSGQYF. CDR3 nucleotide sequence: TGTGCCAGCAGTGAAAGTTCAGGGCAGTACTTC.

The chain has TRBV19 and TRBJ1-5; the match to TRBD1 covers 9 bases. Per the germline V gene, CDR1 is LNHDA and CDR2 is SQIVND (reference sequence). The CDR3 has 15 amino acids. Trimming at V came to 4 bases and at J to 5 bases, leaving 6 bases not matched to a gene. The CDR3 region is CASSNSGTGYQPQHF. In DNA, the CDR3 is TGTGCCAGTAGTAACTCCGGGACAGGGTATCAGCCCCAGCATTTT.

This clone is a singleton in its sample. Here the CDR3 DNA reads TGTGCCAGAAGCCCCGGGACTAGCGGGCTCTACGAGCAGTACTTC. Amino acids: CARSPGTSGLYEQYF. The J gene is TRBJ2-7, the V gene TRBV7-5; the DNA was not used to check the table's D call, TRBD2. TRBV7-5 is a pseudogene. This CDR3 is built from 15 residues.

This chain links TRBV4-1 with TRBJ2-1, with D possibly being TRBD1 (6 bases). With 3 bases removed from V and 11 bases from J, the gap between germline ends came to 20 bases. The CDR3 extends over 15 amino acids. Germline-derived CDR1 and CDR2 are MGHRA and YSYEKL. As DNA, the CDR3 is TGCGCCAGCAGCCAGGGATATAGCAGGGGCCATAAGCAGTTCTTC. Its translation is CASSQGYSRGHKQFF.

The rearrangement links TRBV7-9 to TRBJ2-1; TRBD2 matches at 8 bases. Germline-derived CDR1 and CDR2 are SEHNR and FQNEAQ (reference sequence). The CDR3 contains 18 residues. V lost 1 base to trimming and J lost 3 bases; unmatched junction nucleotides: 11. CDR3 amino acids: CASSLGSLAGGNYNEQFF. CDR3 sequence (DNA): TGTGCCAGCAGCTTAGGAAGTTTGGCGGGGGGAAACTACAATGAGCAGTTCTTC.

Points on this clone: Distinct nucleotide sequences in the sample also encode this CDR3. J is TRBJ2-7 and V is TRBV5-1, with TRBD1 matching over 7 bases. This CDR3 spans 13 amino acids. Germline lookup yields CDR1 SGHRS and CDR2 YFSETQ. Trimming at V came to 1 base and at J to 4 bases, leaving 2 bases not matched to a gene. The CDR3 DNA reads TGCGCCAGCAGCTTGTCAGGGGGATACGAGCAGTACTTC. It translates to CASSLSGGYEQYF. The full variable domain, rest sourced from reference TRBV5-1 and TRBJ2-7, is KAGVTQTPRYLIKTRGQQVTLSCSPISGHRSVSWYQQTPGQGLQFLFEYFSETQRNKGNFPGRFSGRQFSNSRSEMNVSTLELGDSALYLCASSLSGGYEQYFGPGTRLTVT.

The V and J genes are TRBV6-5 and TRBJ2-3; D gene uncertain. The CDR3 extends over 11 amino acids. V was shortened by 7 bases and J by 6 bases, with 8 bases between the two germline ends. The germline V gene encodes CDR1 MNHEY and CDR2 SVGAGI. The CDR3 bases are TGTGCCAGCACCCACCGGGATACGCAGTATTTT. Residues: CASTHRDTQYF.

J is TRBJ2-7 and V is TRBV18; D may be TRBD1 (5 bases). From germline, CDR1 is KGHSH and CDR2 LQKENI. Trimming shortened V by 3 bases and J by 3 bases, and 21 bases separated the two germline ends. This CDR3 contains 17 residues. The CDR3 nucleotides read TGTGCCAGCTCACCTTCGGCAGGGTCTTCTTTTGGCTACGAGCAGTACTTC. Translated, it gives CASSPSAGSSFGYEQYF.

This clone was seen a handful of times. The chain couples TRBV3-1 (or the pseudogene TRBV3-2) to TRBJ1-1, with 8 bases lining up with TRBD1. The CDR3 length is 15 residues. CDR1 is LGHDT, CDR2 YNNKEL, per germline (reference sequence). J lost 3 bases, V lost 4 bases, and 7 bases had no gene match. The CDR3: CASSRTGTGYTEAFF. CDR3 nucleotide sequence: TGTGCCAGCAGCCGAACCGGGACAGGCTACACTGAAGCTTTCTTT.

The rearrangement links TRBV19 to TRBJ2-6, with TRBD2 as a possible D gene (5 bases). The CDR3 length is 17 residues. V gave up 0 bases and J gave up 0 bases, with 9 bases separating them. Germline V CDR1 and CDR2: LNHDA, SQIVND (reference sequence). This CDR3 reads CASSIERGNSGANVLTF. DNA of the CDR3: TGTGCCAGTAGTATAGAAAGAGGGAACTCTGGGGCCAACGTCCTGACTTTC.

V gene TRBV13 combines with J gene TRBJ1-2, with a possible D match to TRBD1 (5 bases). This CDR3 spans 15 amino acids. The germline V and J ends were trimmed by 6 bases and 4 bases, with 18 bases remaining between them. Germline CDR1 and CDR2: PRHDT and FYEKMQ (reference sequence). The CDR3 DNA follows: TGTGCCAGCAGGACTCGGGGGGAGAAGATCTATGGCTACACCTTC. Translating it yields CASRTRGEKIYGYTF.

CDR3 loop: CASSPDNTGANVLTF. Written as DNA, the CDR3 is TGTGCCAGCTCACCTGACAATACTGGGGCCAACGTCCTGACTTTC. The chain employs TRBV18 and TRBJ2-6; D remains unclear. The CDR3 spans 15 residues. The ends were cut back, 3 bases at V and 2 bases at J, with 8 bases in the middle. Germline loops: CDR1 KGHSH, CDR2 LQKENI.

The chain joins TRBV19 to TRBJ2-2; the D is unclear. Trimming removed 0 bases at V and 6 bases at J, with 11 bases between. The germline gives CDR1 LNHDA, CDR2 SQIVND (reference sequence). The CDR3 consists of 15 residues. CDR3 residues: CASSIDKRRAGELFF. CDR3 bases: TGTGCCAGTAGTATAGATAAGAGACGGGCCGGGGAGCTGTTTTTT.

This clone was detected only a few times. The V and J genes are TRBV27 and TRBJ1-3, with no clear D. The CDR3 length is 16 residues. CDR1 and CDR2 (germline): MNHEY, SMNVEV (reference sequence). Trimming took 0 bases from V and 0 from J, leaving 9 bases between them. CDR3 protein: CASSLSRVSSGNTIYF. The CDR3 DNA is TGTGCCAGCAGTTTATCGAGGGTGAGCTCTGGAAACACCATATATTTT.

This clone is a singleton in its sample. The rearrangement links TRBV5-5 to TRBJ1-2, with TRBD1 matching over 7 bases. With 4 bases clipped from V and 0 bases from J, the junction kept 12 bases outside the gene matches. CDR3 length equals 17 residues. Germline assignment: CDR1 SGHKS and CDR2 YYEKEE (reference sequence). The CDR3 loop reads CASSRGQAASTNYGYTF. DNA for the CDR3: TGTGCCAGCAGCAGAGGACAGGCTGCAAGTACTAACTATGGCTACACCTTC.

The CDR3 spells CASRDREEDGNTIYF. The CDR3 DNA reads as TGTGCCAGCAGAGACAGGGAGGAAGATGGAAACACCATATATTTT. The genes are TRBV6-5 and TRBJ1-3; 7 bases fit TRBD1. CDR3 length: 15 residues. V shed 6 bases and J 3 bases; nucleotides not matched to a gene: 8. Germline-derived CDR1 and CDR2 are MNHEY and SVGAGI.